This T cell receptor (beta chain) was found in a study of naive and memory T cell subsets. Study-wide points: Potentially, T cell activation and differentiation skew this RNA-based measurement.

In the case of this clonotype: Its antigen is not identified.

Treatment described: skin biopsy from PPD injection site in Mantoux-positive individual. An oligonucleotide containing a UMI was ligated to the 3' end of TCR cDNA. The SP2 primer and nested alpha and beta constant region primers amplified ligated cDNA in four rounds. TCRdb itself ran the UMI-ligation and nested PCR reads through MiXCR, one entry per CDR3 protein. The sample consists of 20,000 to 25,000 distinct CDR3 sequences, 5.5% to 7.5% of them appearing once. The sample in question was skin, obtained from a tuberculin skin test site. This sequence was found in an adult in good health.

The CDR3 coding sequence is TGCAGTGCTAGAGATGAGGGCCCAAGACGAGCGGTCGAGCAGTTCTTC. This sequence encodes CSARDEGPRRAVEQFF. The chain links TRBV20-1 to TRBJ2-1, with D possibly matching TRBD2 (5 bases). V was trimmed by 0 bases and J by 10 bases, leaving 22 bases between them. The CDR3 has 16 amino acids. CDR1 and CDR2 from the germline V gene are DFQATT and SNEGSKA (reference sequence).